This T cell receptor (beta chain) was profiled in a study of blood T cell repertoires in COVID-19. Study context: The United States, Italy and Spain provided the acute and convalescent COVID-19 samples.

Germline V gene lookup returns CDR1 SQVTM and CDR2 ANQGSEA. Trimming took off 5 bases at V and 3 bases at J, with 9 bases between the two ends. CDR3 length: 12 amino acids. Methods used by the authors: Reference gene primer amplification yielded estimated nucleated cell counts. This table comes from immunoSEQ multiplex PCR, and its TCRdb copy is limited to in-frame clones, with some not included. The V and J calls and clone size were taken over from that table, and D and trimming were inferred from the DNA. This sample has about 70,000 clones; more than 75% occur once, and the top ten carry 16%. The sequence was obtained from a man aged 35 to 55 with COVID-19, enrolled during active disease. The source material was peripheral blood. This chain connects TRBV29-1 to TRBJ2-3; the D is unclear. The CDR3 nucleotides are TGCAGCGTTTTTCCCGGGACAGATACGCAGTATTTT. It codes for CSVFPGTDTQYF.